Each of the 27 T cell receptor beta chains below was sequenced from the same sample in a study of cytomegalovirus exposure and HLA in healthy donors. 60 Vbeta and 13 Jbeta primers were used in PCR. Repertoires were generated with immunoSEQ multiplex PCR, while TCRdb's copy carries only in-frame clones and drops some. The repertoire consists of about 100,000 clones, with 74% occurring once and the leading ten covering about 2.8%. Sequenced material: PBMCs. All receptors derive from a man between 45 and 60 years old in good health and CMV-seropositive.

The chain recombines TRBV29-1 with TRBJ2-5, with D possibly TRBD2 on 5 matching bases. The V gene's germline CDR1 is SQVTM and CDR2 ANQGSEA. V lost 5 bases and J 4 bases, leaving 11 bases between the germline ends. The CDR3 spans 12 residues. CDR3 loop: CSVLWSGETQYF. The CDR3 DNA reads TGCAGCGTTTTATGGAGCGGAGAGACCCAGTACTTC.

The V and J genes are TRBV11-2 and TRBJ1-2; TRBD1 matches at 9 bases. From germline, CDR1 is SGHAT and CDR2 FQNNGV. The V and J ends lost 5 bases and 4 bases, in that order; junction bases with no gene match: 20. There are 19 residues in the CDR3. The CDR3 sequence is CASSRGIYKQGARGYGYTF. In DNA form, the CDR3 reads TGTGCCAGCAGCCGCGGAATCTATAAACAGGGGGCGCGGGGCTATGGCTACACCTTC. Looking up the rest from reference TRBV11-2 and TRBJ1-2 gives the full variable domain: EAGVAQSPRYKIIEKRQSVAFWCNPISGHATLYWYQQILGQGPKLLIQFQNNGVVDDSQLPKDRFSAERLKGVDSTLKIQPAKLEDSAVYLCASSRGIYKQGARGYGYTFGSGTRLTVV.

The rearrangement links TRBV6-5 to TRBJ2-5, with a possible D match to TRBD1 (5 bases). Germline CDR1 reads MNHEY; CDR2 reads SVGAGI. The CDR3 sequence is 14 residues long. V dropped 8 bases and J dropped 5 bases, with 18 bases sitting between them. This CDR3 is CASAKGPERETQYF. The CDR3 region has the DNA TGTGCCAGCGCGAAGGGGCCGGAGAGGGAGACCCAGTACTTC.

This clone was observed a few times. This chain joins TRBV12-5 and TRBJ2-7; D possibly corresponds to TRBD1 (5 bases). Per germline, CDR1 LGHNT and CDR2 FRNRAP. The V end lost 0 bases, the J end lost 2 bases, and 8 bases lay between the germline ends. The CDR3 consists of 14 residues. The CDR3 region is CASGLVDSPYEQYF. Written as DNA, the CDR3 is TGTGCTAGTGGTTTGGTAGACAGTCCCTACGAGCAGTACTTC.

J is TRBJ2-1 and V is TRBV4-1; possible D gene TRBD2, 7 bases. Trimming removed 1 base at V and 6 bases at J, with 16 bases between. The CDR3 has 16 amino acids. CDR1 MGHRA and CDR2 YSYEKL come from the germline V gene. The CDR3 loop is CASSQVGGGWGNEQFF. For the CDR3, the DNA is TGCGCCAGCAGCCAAGTTGGGGGGGGCTGGGGCAATGAGCAGTTCTTC.

The V call is TRBV6-6, the J call TRBJ2-7; a weak D match, TRBD2 (6 bases). Germline assignment: CDR1 MNHNY and CDR2 SVGAGI (reference sequence). Trimming shortened V by 10 bases and J by 3 bases, and 19 bases separated the two germline ends. The CDR3 contains 14 residues. As DNA, the CDR3 is TGTGCCACCCGGGGGACGGAGAACCGCTACGAGCAGTACTTC. This codes for CATRGTENRYEQYF.

This rearrangement joins TRBV19 to TRBJ2-2; the match to TRBD2 covers 9 bases. Trimming cost V 6 bases and J 7 bases; bases outside gene matches: 15. The CDR3 is made up of 17 amino acids. Looked up from germline, CDR1 is LNHDA and CDR2 is SQIVND (reference sequence). The CDR3 region is CASRPRAGGLRSGELFF. CDR3 nucleotide sequence: TGTGCCAGTAGACCGAGGGCGGGGGGGCTTAGAAGCGGGGAGCTGTTTTTT.

This clone was recorded a few times. This chain joins TRBV18 and TRBJ2-1, with D perhaps TRBD2 (6 bases). The germline V and J ends were trimmed by 0 bases and 5 bases, with 8 bases remaining between them. CDR3 length: 14 amino acids. CDR1 KGHSH and CDR2 LQKENI come from the germline V gene. Here the CDR3 DNA reads TGTGCCAGCTCACCACCTGGCGGGAACAATGAGCAGTTCTTC. Translation: CASSPPGGNNEQFF.

The chain recombines TRBV5-8 with TRBJ2-5; tentatively, D is TRBD2 (6 bases). V was pared by 3 bases and J by 5 bases, with 20 bases between. Germline V gene lookup returns CDR1 SGHTS and CDR2 YDEGEE. The CDR3 has 16 amino acids. The CDR3: CASSSGRRERIETQYF. The CDR3 DNA reads TGTGCCAGCAGCTCCGGCAGGAGGGAGAGGATCGAGACCCAGTACTTC. Full variable domain (remainder filled in from reference TRBV5-8 and TRBJ2-5): EAGVTQSPTHLIKTRGQQATLRCSPISGHTSVYWYQQALGLGLQFLLWYDEGEERNRGNFPPRFSGRQFPNYSSELNVNALELEDSALYLCASSSGRRERIETQYFGPGTRLLVL.

The chain combines TRBV4-1 with TRBJ1-5, with no clear D. CDR1 MGHRA and CDR2 YSYEKL come from the germline V gene. The CDR3 contains 15 residues. V was shortened by 3 bases and J by 3 bases, with 12 bases between the two germline ends. In DNA, the CDR3 is TGCGCCAGCAGCCATGGATGGGGAGACAATCAGCCCCAGCATTTT. It translates to CASSHGWGDNQPQHF.

V is TRBV19 and J is TRBJ2-3, with 10 bases matching TRBD2. The CDR3 covers 16 residues. V was pared by 8 bases and J by 3 bases, with 11 bases of the junction left unmatched. Germline assignment: CDR1 LNHDA and CDR2 SQIVND (reference sequence). CDR3 region: CASSSLAGVGTDTQYF. The CDR3 DNA follows: TGTGCCAGTTCATCGCTAGCGGGAGTTGGAACAGATACGCAGTATTTT.

The V gene is TRBV5-6, the J gene TRBJ2-5; 9 positions agree with TRBD1. The germline CDR1 and CDR2 sequences are SGHDT and YYEEEE. Trimming took 4 bases from V and 3 from J; bases not matched to a gene: 7. This CDR3 region has 15 residues. The CDR3, as DNA: TGTGCCAGCAGCGCAGGGACAGGGAGGGAAGAGACCCAGTACTTC. This codes for CASSAGTGREETQYF. The full variable domain, rest sourced from reference TRBV5-6 and TRBJ2-5, is DAGVTQSPTHLIKTRGQQVTLRCSPKSGHDTVSWYQQALGQGPQFIFQYYEEEERQRGNFPDRFSGHQFPNYSSELNVNALLLGDSALYLCASSAGTGREETQYFGPGTRLLVL.

The chain is built from TRBV7-3 and TRBJ1-2; tentative D call: TRBD1 (6 bases). Trimming cost V 3 bases and J 1 base, with 12 bases left between them. The CDR3 spans 15 residues. CDR1 is SGHTA, CDR2 FQGTGA, per germline. CDR3: CASSFTGTNNYGYTF. The CDR3 DNA reads TGTGCCAGCAGCTTTACCGGGACAAATAACTATGGCTACACCTTC. The whole variable domain, filled in from reference TRBV7-3 and TRBJ1-2, reads GAGVSQTPSNKVTEKGKYVELRCDPISGHTALYWYRQSLGQGPEFLIYFQGTGAADDSGLPNDRFFAVRPEGSVSTLKIQRTERGDSAVYLCASSFTGTNNYGYTFGSGTRLTVV.

The gene calls are TRBV9 and TRBJ2-3; the match to TRBD2 covers 10 bases. Germline V gene data show CDR1 as SGDLS and CDR2 as YYNGEE. This CDR3 contains 15 residues. V lost 6 bases and J lost 3; bases outside the gene matches: 7. CDR3 loop: CASMRTSGPTDTQYF. The CDR3 DNA is TGTGCCAGCATGCGGACTAGCGGTCCGACAGATACGCAGTATTTT. Supplemented by reference TRBV9 and TRBJ2-3, the full variable domain reads DSGVTQTPKHLITATGQRVTLRCSPRSGDLSVYWYQQSLDQGLQFLIQYYNGEERAKGNILERFSAQQFPDLHSELNLSSLELGDSALYFCASMRTSGPTDTQYFGPGTRLTVL.

The table lists this clone with a count of one. The chain recombines TRBV11-1 with TRBJ1-1, with 8 positions matching TRBD1. Per germline, CDR1 SGHAT and CDR2 FQDESV (reference sequence). The CDR3 length is 16 residues. J was trimmed by 0 bases and V by 1 base; bases with no gene match: 4. This CDR3 reads CASSLGVGQVNTEAFF. For the CDR3, the DNA is TGTGCCAGCAGCTTAGGGGTGGGACAGGTGAACACTGAAGCTTTCTTT.

This sequence joins TRBV7-6 and TRBJ2-2; 7 positions match TRBD2. Germline loops: CDR1 SGHVS, CDR2 FNYEAQ. V trimming: 5 bases; J trimming: 6 bases; junction bases outside the gene matches: 9. The CDR3 runs 15 residues. CDR3 amino acids: CASSPLAGRAGELFF. The CDR3 nucleotides read TGTGCCAGCAGCCCCTTAGCGGGTCGCGCCGGGGAGCTGTTTTTT.

The chain combines TRBV6-5 with TRBJ1-6; no reliable D call. V lost 6 bases, J lost 0 bases, and 9 bases lay in between. CDR3 length: 15 amino acids. Per germline, CDR1 MNHEY and CDR2 SVGAGI. DNA for the CDR3: TGTGCCAGCAGGCGTAGGAGCTCCTATAATTCACCCCTCCACTTT. Protein product: CASRRRSSYNSPLHF.

The chain has TRBV7-2 and TRBJ2-7; no firm D call. Germline CDR1 and CDR2: SGHTA and FQGNSA. The CDR3 consists of 14 residues. The V end lost 0 bases, the J end lost 3 bases, and 9 bases lay between the germline ends. CDR3 in amino acids: CASSLAATSYEQYF. The CDR3 DNA follows: TGTGCCAGCAGCTTAGCCGCCACGAGCTACGAGCAGTACTTC.

The V gene is TRBV6-6, the J gene TRBJ2-3; no definite D call. The CDR3 is 15 amino acids. V was clipped by 3 bases and J by 2 bases, with 12 bases between them. CDR1 MNHNY and CDR2 SVGAGI come from the germline V gene (reference sequence). Here the CDR3 DNA reads TGTGCCAGCAGTTATTCTCTGCAGAACACAGATACGCAGTATTTT. Translated, it gives CASSYSLQNTDTQYF.

This chain joins TRBV6-4 and TRBJ2-2; 9 nucleotides agree with TRBD1. Germline assignment: CDR1 MRHNA and CDR2 SNTAGT. V lost 6 bases and J lost 4; bases outside the gene matches: 3. The CDR3 is 14 amino acids. CDR3 sequence: CASSTGGGTGELFF. CDR3 nucleotide sequence: TGTGCCAGCAGCACAGGGGGCGGCACCGGGGAGCTGTTTTTT.

V gene TRBV5-4 combines with J gene TRBJ2-1, with 15 nucleotides matching TRBD2. This CDR3 is built from 17 residues. The germline V gene has CDR1 SGHNT and CDR2 YYREEE (reference sequence). Trimming took 4 bases from V and 4 from J; bases not matched to a gene: 6. The CDR3 nucleotides read TGTGCCAGCAGCCTCGGACTAGCGGGGGGGATATACAATGAGCAGTTCTTC. Residues: CASSLGLAGGIYNEQFF.

The J gene is TRBJ2-7, the V gene TRBV11-2; a weak D match, TRBD1 (6 bases). Trimming took off 4 bases at V and 0 bases at J, with 10 bases between the two ends. This CDR3 region has 14 residues. Germline CDR1 and CDR2: SGHAT and FQNNGV. The CDR3 nucleotides read TGTGCCAGCAGCTCCGACAGGTACTCCTACGAGCAGTACTTC. It yields the protein CASSSDRYSYEQYF.

The sample holds many counts of this clone. The rearrangement uses TRBV2 and TRBJ1-4; D is uncertain. Trimming removed 6 bases at V and 0 bases at J, with 5 bases between. Germline assignment: CDR1 SNHLY and CDR2 FYNNEI. This CDR3 comprises 13 residues. The CDR3: CASRRATNEKLFF. CDR3 DNA: TGTGCCAGCAGGAGGGCAACTAATGAAAAACTGTTTTTT.

V is TRBV10-3 and J is TRBJ2-5; D possibly corresponds to TRBD2 (6 bases). Judging by the DNA end, TRBJ2-7 fits better; the J call may be wrong. Germline V gives CDR1 ENHRY, CDR2 SYGVKD. This CDR3 region has 13 residues. CDR3 protein: CAISEGTYDEQYF. The CDR3 DNA reads as TGTGCCATCAGTGAAGGGACTTATGACGAGCAGTACTTC.

This rearrangement joins TRBV28 to TRBJ1-1; D may be TRBD1 (6 bases). The CDR3 loop spans 15 amino acids. CDR1 is MDHEN and CDR2 is SYDVKM in the germline V gene. V was shortened by 2 bases and J by 1 base, with 11 bases between the two germline ends. CDR3 bases: TGTGCCAGCAGTTTAGTCGGGACACAGAACACTGAAGCTTTCTTT. As protein: CASSLVGTQNTEAFF.

V usage is TRBV4-1 and J usage is TRBJ2-1, with D tentatively TRBD1 (6 bases). The CDR3 consists of 16 residues. V was pared by 4 bases and J by 1 base, with 14 bases between. Germline V gene sequence: CDR1 MGHRA, CDR2 YSYEKL. CDR3 protein: CASSPSDRSSYNEQFF. DNA of the CDR3: TGCGCCAGCAGCCCCTCGGACAGATCGTCCTACAATGAGCAGTTCTTC.

The chain recombines TRBV21-1 with TRBJ2-7; TRBD2, the D gene given by the table, was not confirmed from the DNA. TRBV21-1 counts as a pseudogene. There are 18 residues in the CDR3. The CDR3 spells CASSKEASGSQTSYEQYF. The CDR3, as DNA: TGTGCCAGCAGCAAAGAGGCTAGCGGGAGTCAGACCTCCTACGAGCAGTACTTC.